A selection of T cell receptor beta chains follows, all from one sample in a study of early T cells in non-severe SARS-CoV-2 infection. TCRdb reanalysed the 5' RACE reads using MiXCR and keeps one entry per CDR3 protein. Of tens of thousands of distinct CDR3 sequences listed, 5.6% were seen once; the top ten hold around 25%. Sample: whole blood. The receptors stem from an adult who was a healthcare worker with PCR-confirmed SARS-CoV-2 infection or an uninfected control (not recorded which). Both conserved end residues are part of each CDR3. The D gene is left open where the match is weak. The size entry is marked missing in some rows and otherwise reads once, few, many or a size class.

V: TRBV5-1; J: TRBJ1-1; length: 13; D: -; size: few; CDR3: CASSLFPATEAFF; DNA: TGCGCCAGCAGCTTGTTCCCGGCCACTGAAGCTTTCTTT
V: TRBV14; J: TRBJ2-1; length: 13; D: TRBD2; size: many; CDR3: CASSRLASDEQFF; DNA: TGTGCCAGCAGCCGACTAGCCTCGGATGAGCAGTTCTTC
V: TRBV19; J: TRBJ2-5; length: 15; D: -; size: few; CDR3: CASSWTIGLRETQYF; DNA: TGTGCCAGTAGCTGGACAATCGGGTTGAGAGAGACCCAGTACTTC
V: TRBV25-1; J: TRBJ2-4; length: 18; D: -; size: many; CDR3: CASSEQGGTPLAKNIQYF; DNA: TGTGCCAGCAGTGAACAAGGTGGAACCCCGCTAGCCAAAAACATTCAGTACTTC
V: TRBV23-1; J: TRBJ2-3; length: 17; D: -; size: -; CDR3: CASSQPPGEPHRNTQYF; DNA: TGCGCCAGCAGTCAGCCCCCTGGGGAGCCCCACCGGAATACGCAGTATTTT
V: TRBV12-3/TRBV12-4; J: TRBJ2-2; length: 16; D: -; size: many; CDR3: CASNLGQQISTGELFF; DNA: TGTGCCAGCAACCTCGGACAACAGATCTCCACCGGGGAGCTGTTTTTT
V: TRBV19; J: TRBJ1-2; length: 15; D: TRBD1; size: many; CDR3: CALGSTGTSNYGYTF; DNA: TGTGCCCTGGGGTCGACAGGGACCTCTAACTATGGCTACACCTTC
V: TRBV7-2; J: TRBJ2-7; length: 16; D: TRBD1; size: -; CDR3: CASSFLRGQGTHEQYF; DNA: TGTGCCAGCAGCTTCCTCCGAGGACAGGGGACACACGAGCAGTACTTC
V: TRBV11-2; J: TRBJ2-3; length: 15; D: -; size: many; CDR3: CASKGLAASTDTQYF; DNA: TGTGCCAGCAAGGGCTTGGCGGCCAGCACAGATACGCAGTATTTT
V: TRBV19; J: TRBJ2-7; length: 15; D: TRBD1; size: many; CDR3: CTSSPSGQLLYEQYF; DNA: TGTACCAGTAGTCCCTCGGGACAGTTGCTCTACGAGCAGTACTTC
V: TRBV7-2; J: TRBJ2-1; length: 12; D: -; size: many; CDR3: CASSLDSLRQFF; DNA: TGTGCCAGCAGCTTAGACAGCCTTCGGCAGTTCTTC
V: TRBV6-1; J: TRBJ1-5; length: 16; D: TRBD1; size: many; CDR3: CASSVSGQGLNQPQHF; DNA: TGTGCCAGCAGTGTTTCAGGACAGGGACTCAATCAGCCCCAGCATTTT
V: TRBV6-5; J: TRBJ2-4; length: 12; D: -; size: many; CDR3: CASSSSRNIQYF; DNA: TGTGCCAGCAGTTCTTCAAGGAACATTCAGTACTTC
V: TRBV3-1; J: TRBJ2-7; length: 15; D: -; size: many; CDR3: CASSHLAQSSYEQYF; DNA: TGTGCCAGCAGCCACCTAGCGCAAAGCTCCTACGAGCAGTACTTC
V: TRBV20-1; J: TRBJ2-2; length: 15; D: -; size: many; CDR3: CSARQIRPNTGELFF; DNA: TGCAGTGCTAGACAGATTAGGCCGAACACCGGGGAGCTGTTTTTT
V: TRBV7-6; J: TRBJ2-7; length: 15; D: -; size: -; CDR3: CASSLRDGTSYEQYF; DNA: TGTGCCAGCAGCCTCCGGGACGGAACTTCCTACGAGCAGTACTTC
V: TRBV19; J: TRBJ1-2; length: 17; D: -; size: many; CDR3: CASSMQSGTTLNYGYTF; DNA: TGTGCCAGTAGTATGCAATCCGGGACAACCCTTAACTATGGCTACACCTTC
V: TRBV4-1; J: TRBJ2-1; length: 17; D: TRBD2; size: many; CDR3: CASSQVQGLATYNEQFF; DNA: TGCGCCAGCAGCCAAGTACAGGGACTAGCGACTTACAATGAGCAGTTCTTC
V: TRBV6-2/TRBV6-3; J: TRBJ2-1; length: 14; D: -; size: many; CDR3: CASSRLNTYNEQFF; DNA: TGTGCCAGCAGTCGACTGAATACCTACAATGAGCAGTTCTTC
V: TRBV7-6; J: TRBJ2-1; length: 17; D: -; size: many; CDR3: CASSLAVELPPYNEQFF; DNA: TGTGCCAGCAGCTTAGCGGTAGAGCTGCCCCCCTACAATGAGCAGTTCTTC
V: TRBV15; J: TRBJ2-5; length: 16; D: -; size: -; CDR3: CATSRVRSNPPETQYF; DNA: TGTGCCACCAGCAGAGTTCGGTCTAACCCTCCGGAGACCCAGTACTTC
V: TRBV18; J: TRBJ2-7; length: 13; D: -; size: -; CDR3: CASSPPPGYEQYF; DNA: TGTGCCAGCTCACCCCCCCCAGGATACGAGCAGTACTTC
V: TRBV18; J: TRBJ1-5; length: 16; D: TRBD1; size: many; CDR3: CASSPNDGQGGQPQHF; DNA: TGTGCCAGCTCACCGAACGACGGACAGGGAGGCCAGCCCCAGCATTTT
V: TRBV6-6; J: TRBJ1-2; length: 14; D: TRBD1; size: many; CDR3: CASSTADRAYGYTF; DNA: TGTGCCAGCAGTACCGCGGACAGGGCGTATGGCTACACCTTC
V: TRBV5-1; J: TRBJ2-1; length: 17; D: TRBD1; size: many; CDR3: CASSFTLEQGAYNEQFF; DNA: TGCGCCAGCAGCTTTACGTTAGAACAGGGGGCCTACAATGAGCAGTTCTTC
V: TRBV2; J: TRBJ2-3; length: 16; D: -; size: once; CDR3: CASSELTSQSTDTQYF; DNA: TGTGCCAGCAGTGAATTAACGAGCCAGAGCACAGATACGCAGTATTTT
V: TRBV12-3/TRBV12-4; J: TRBJ2-1; length: 14; D: -; size: many; CDR3: CASSPRPTTSEQFF; DNA: TGTGCCAGCAGTCCACGGCCCACGACCAGTGAGCAGTTCTTC
V: TRBV12-3/TRBV12-4; J: TRBJ2-2; length: 11; D: -; size: many; CDR3: CASGNTGELFF; DNA: TGTGCCAGCGGAAACACCGGGGAGCTGTTTTTT
V: TRBV6-1; J: TRBJ1-2; length: 16; D: -; size: few; CDR3: CASSEAPGAGLYGYTF; DNA: TGTGCCAGCAGTGAAGCCCCCGGAGCAGGCCTCTATGGCTACACCTTC
V: TRBV12-5; J: TRBJ2-3; length: 16; D: TRBD2; size: many; CDR3: CASGPGTSVNTNTQYF; DNA: TGTGCTAGTGGTCCGGGGACTAGCGTAAACACAAATACGCAGTATTTT
V: TRBV7-2; J: TRBJ2-2; length: 16; D: TRBD2; size: many; CDR3: CASSLSSGGNTGELFF; DNA: TGTGCCAGCAGCCTCTCTAGCGGGGGCAACACCGGGGAGCTGTTTTTT
V: TRBV7-2; J: TRBJ1-3; length: 15; D: -; size: many; CDR3: CASSLGAQGKNTIYF; DNA: TGTGCCAGCAGCTTAGGTGCGCAGGGGAAAAACACCATATATTTT
V: TRBV20-1; J: TRBJ2-7; length: 17; D: TRBD1; size: many; CDR3: CSAKVPPSTGYSHEQYF; DNA: TGCAGTGCTAAAGTGCCCCCGTCGACAGGGTACTCCCACGAGCAGTACTTC
V: TRBV19; J: TRBJ2-7; length: 20; D: TRBD2; size: -; CDR3: CASSIAPGQGIASGSREQYF; DNA: TGTGCCAGTAGTATAGCCCCCGGGCAGGGGATCGCAAGCGGGAGCCGCGAGCAGTACTTC
V: TRBV6-1; J: TRBJ2-3; length: 14; D: -; size: many; CDR3: CASSEPARTDTQYF; DNA: TGTGCCAGCAGTGAACCCGCTAGAACAGATACGCAGTATTTT
V: TRBV28; J: TRBJ2-7; length: 13; D: -; size: many; CDR3: CASSLPGASKQYF; DNA: TGTGCCAGCAGTTTACCGGGGGCGTCCAAGCAGTACTTC
V: TRBV12-5; J: TRBJ2-7; length: 11; D: -; size: many; CDR3: CARTTGYEQYF; DNA: TGTGCCCGGACTACCGGCTACGAGCAGTACTTC
V: TRBV29-1; J: TRBJ2-3; length: 15; D: TRBD1; size: medium-sized; CDR3: CGPSPGQGHLDTQYF; DNA: TGCGGTCCATCCCCGGGACAGGGACATTTGGATACGCAGTATTTT
V: TRBV13; J: TRBJ2-3; length: 13; D: -; size: -; CDR3: CASSPRVMDTQYF; DNA: TGTGCCAGCAGCCCCCGAGTAATGGATACGCAGTATTTT
V: TRBV18; J: TRBJ1-4; length: 14; D: -; size: many; CDR3: CASSLQGLAEKLFF; DNA: TGTGCCAGCTCCCTACAGGGTTTGGCTGAAAAACTGTTTTTT